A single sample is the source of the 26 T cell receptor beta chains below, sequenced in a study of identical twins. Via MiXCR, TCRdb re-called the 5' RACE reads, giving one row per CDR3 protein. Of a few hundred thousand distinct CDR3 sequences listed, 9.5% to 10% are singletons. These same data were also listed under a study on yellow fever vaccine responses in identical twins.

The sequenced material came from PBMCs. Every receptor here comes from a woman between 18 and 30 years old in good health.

CDR3 sequence reads: CASKGRLRPTCRLFNEQFF. In DNA, the CDR3 is TGTGCCAGCAAAGGCAGGTTACGACCTACATGTCGCCTATTCAATGAGCAGTTCTTC. This chain uses TRBV6-1 with TRBJ2-1; D uncertain. The V and J ends lost 7 bases and 6 bases respectively, with 31 bases between them. Germline V gene lookup returns CDR1 MNHNS and CDR2 SASEGT. The CDR3 spans 19 residues.

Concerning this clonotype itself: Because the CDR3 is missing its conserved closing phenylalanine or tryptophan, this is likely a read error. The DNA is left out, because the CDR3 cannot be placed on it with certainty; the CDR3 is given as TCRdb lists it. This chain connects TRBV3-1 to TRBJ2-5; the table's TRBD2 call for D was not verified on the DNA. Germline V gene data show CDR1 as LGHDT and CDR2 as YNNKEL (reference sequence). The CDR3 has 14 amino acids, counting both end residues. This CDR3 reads CASSHIAGGVRPLL.

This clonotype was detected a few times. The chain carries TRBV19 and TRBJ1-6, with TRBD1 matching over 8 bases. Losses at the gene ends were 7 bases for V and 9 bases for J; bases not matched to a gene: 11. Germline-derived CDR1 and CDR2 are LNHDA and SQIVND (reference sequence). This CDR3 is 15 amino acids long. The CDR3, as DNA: TGTGCCAGTACTAGCGCAGGGGGCATGGGTTCACCCCTCCACTTT. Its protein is CASTSAGGMGSPLHF.

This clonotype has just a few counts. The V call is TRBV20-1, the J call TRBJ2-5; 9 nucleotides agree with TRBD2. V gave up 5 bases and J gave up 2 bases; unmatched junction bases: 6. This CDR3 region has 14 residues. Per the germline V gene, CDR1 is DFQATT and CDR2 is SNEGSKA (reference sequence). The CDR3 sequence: CSAPAGGAQETQYF. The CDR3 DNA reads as TGCAGTGCTCCAGCGGGAGGTGCTCAAGAGACCCAGTACTTC.

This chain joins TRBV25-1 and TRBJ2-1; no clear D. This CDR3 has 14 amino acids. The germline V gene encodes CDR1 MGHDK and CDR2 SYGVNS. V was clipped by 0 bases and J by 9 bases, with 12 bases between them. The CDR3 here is CASSEYIKNGEQFF. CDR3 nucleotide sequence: TGTGCCAGCAGTGAATATATCAAAAACGGTGAGCAGTTCTTC.

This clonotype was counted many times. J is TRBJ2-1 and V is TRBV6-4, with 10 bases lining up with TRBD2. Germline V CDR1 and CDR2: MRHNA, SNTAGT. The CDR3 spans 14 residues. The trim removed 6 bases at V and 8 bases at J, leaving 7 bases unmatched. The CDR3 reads CASRAGGPSDEQFF. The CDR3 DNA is TGTGCCAGCAGAGCGGGGGGGCCGAGCGATGAGCAGTTCTTC.

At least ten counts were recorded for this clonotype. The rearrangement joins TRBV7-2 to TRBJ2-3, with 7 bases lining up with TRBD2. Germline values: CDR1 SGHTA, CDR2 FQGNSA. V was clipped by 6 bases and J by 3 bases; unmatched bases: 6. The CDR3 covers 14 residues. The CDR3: CASRSGLITDTQYF. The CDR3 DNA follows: TGTGCCAGCAGATCGGGACTAATAACAGATACGCAGTATTTT.

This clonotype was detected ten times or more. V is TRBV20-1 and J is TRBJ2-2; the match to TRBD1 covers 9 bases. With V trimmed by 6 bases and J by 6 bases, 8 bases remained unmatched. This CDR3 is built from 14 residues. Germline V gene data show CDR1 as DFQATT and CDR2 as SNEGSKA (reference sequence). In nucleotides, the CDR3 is TGCAGTGCACCGCTTACAGGGGGCTCCGGGGAGCTGTTTTTT. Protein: CSAPLTGGSGELFF.

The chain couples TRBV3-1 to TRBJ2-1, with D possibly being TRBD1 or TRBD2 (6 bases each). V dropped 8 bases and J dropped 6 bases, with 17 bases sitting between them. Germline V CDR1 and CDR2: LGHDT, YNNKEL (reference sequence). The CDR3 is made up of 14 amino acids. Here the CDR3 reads CASGYRGLRNEQFF. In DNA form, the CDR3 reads TGTGCCAGCGGATACCGGGGGCTTCGCAATGAGCAGTTCTTC.

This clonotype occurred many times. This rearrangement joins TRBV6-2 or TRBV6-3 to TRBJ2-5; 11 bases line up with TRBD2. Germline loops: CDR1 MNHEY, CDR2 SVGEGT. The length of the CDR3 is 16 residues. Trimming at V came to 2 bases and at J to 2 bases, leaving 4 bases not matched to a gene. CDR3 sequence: CASSYRLAGGQETQYF. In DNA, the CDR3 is TGTGCCAGCAGTTACAGGCTAGCGGGAGGTCAAGAGACCCAGTACTTC.

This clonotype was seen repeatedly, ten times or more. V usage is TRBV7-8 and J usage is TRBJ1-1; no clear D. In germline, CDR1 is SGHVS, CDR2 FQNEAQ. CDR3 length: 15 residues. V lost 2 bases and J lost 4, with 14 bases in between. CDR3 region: CASSLSPGLATEAFF. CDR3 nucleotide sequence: TGTGCCAGCAGCTTATCCCCGGGATTGGCCACTGAAGCTTTCTTT.

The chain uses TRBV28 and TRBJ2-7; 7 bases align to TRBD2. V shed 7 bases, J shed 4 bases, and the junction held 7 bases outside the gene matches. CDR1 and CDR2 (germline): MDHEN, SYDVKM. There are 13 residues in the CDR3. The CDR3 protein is CASTTFGGYEQYF. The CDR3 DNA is TGTGCCAGCACCACCTTCGGGGGGTACGAGCAGTACTTC.

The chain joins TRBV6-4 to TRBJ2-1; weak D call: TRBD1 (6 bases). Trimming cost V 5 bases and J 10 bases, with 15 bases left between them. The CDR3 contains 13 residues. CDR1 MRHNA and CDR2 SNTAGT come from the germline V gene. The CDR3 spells CASSHGTQNEQFF. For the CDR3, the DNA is TGTGCCAGCAGTCACGGGACACAGAACGAGCAGTTCTTC.

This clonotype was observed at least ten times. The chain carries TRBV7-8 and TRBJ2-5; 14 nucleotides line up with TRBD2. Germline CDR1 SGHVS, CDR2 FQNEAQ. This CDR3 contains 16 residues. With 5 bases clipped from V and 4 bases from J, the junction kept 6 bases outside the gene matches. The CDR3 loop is CASSMKTSGRVETQYF. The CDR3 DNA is TGTGCCAGCAGCATGAAGACTAGCGGGAGGGTAGAGACCCAGTACTTC.

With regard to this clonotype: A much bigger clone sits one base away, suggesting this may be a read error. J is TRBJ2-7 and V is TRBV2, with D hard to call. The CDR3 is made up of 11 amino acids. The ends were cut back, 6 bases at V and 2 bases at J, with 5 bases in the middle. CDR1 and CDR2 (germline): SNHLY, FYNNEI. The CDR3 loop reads CASRKAYEQYF. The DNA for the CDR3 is TGTGCCAGCAGGAAGGCCTACGAGCAGTACTTC. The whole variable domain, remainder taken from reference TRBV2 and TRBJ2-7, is EPEVTQTPSHQVTQMGQEVILRCVPISNHLYFYWYRQILGQKVEFLVSFYNNEISEKSEIFDDQFSVERPDGSNFTLKIRSTKLEDSAMYFCASRKAYEQYFGPGTRLTVT.

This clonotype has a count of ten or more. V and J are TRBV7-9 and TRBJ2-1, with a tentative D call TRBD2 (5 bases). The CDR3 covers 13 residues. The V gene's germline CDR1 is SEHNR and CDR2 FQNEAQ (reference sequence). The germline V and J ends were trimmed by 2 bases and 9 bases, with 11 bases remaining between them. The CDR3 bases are TGTGCCAGCAGCTTATTATCCGGGGTTGAGCAGTTCTTC. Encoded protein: CASSLLSGVEQFF.

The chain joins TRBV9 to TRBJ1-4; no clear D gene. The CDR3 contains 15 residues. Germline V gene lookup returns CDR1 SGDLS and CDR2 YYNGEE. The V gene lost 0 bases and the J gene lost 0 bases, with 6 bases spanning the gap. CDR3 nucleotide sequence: TGTGCCAGCAGCGTAGGGCTGACAACTAATGAAAAACTGTTTTTT. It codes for CASSVGLTTNEKLFF. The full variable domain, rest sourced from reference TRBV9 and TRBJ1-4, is DSGVTQTPKHLITATGQRVTLRCSPRSGDLSVYWYQQSLDQGLQFLIQYYNGEERAKGNILERFSAQQFPDLHSELNLSSLELGDSALYFCASSVGLTTNEKLFFGSGTQLSVL.

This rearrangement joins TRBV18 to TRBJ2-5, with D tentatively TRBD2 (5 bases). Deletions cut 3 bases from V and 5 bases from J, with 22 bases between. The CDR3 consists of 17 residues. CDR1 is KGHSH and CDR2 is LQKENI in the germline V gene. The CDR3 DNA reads TGTGCCAGCTCACCCCAAGGGAGCGCCGAAGGTGGGGAGACCCAGTACTTC. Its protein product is CASSPQGSAEGGETQYF.

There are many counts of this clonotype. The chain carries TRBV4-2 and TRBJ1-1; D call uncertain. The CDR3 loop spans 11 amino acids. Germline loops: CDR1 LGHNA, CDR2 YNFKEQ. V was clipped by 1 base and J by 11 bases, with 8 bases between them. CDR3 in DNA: TGTGCCAGCAGCCAAGGACCCAACGCTTTCTTT. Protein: CASSQGPNAFF.

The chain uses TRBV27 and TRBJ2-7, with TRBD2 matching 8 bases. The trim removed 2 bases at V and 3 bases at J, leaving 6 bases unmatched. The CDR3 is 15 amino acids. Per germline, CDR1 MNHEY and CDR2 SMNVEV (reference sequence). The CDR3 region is CASSLRTSLIYEQYF. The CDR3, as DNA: TGTGCCAGCAGTTTAAGGACTAGCCTCATCTACGAGCAGTACTTC.

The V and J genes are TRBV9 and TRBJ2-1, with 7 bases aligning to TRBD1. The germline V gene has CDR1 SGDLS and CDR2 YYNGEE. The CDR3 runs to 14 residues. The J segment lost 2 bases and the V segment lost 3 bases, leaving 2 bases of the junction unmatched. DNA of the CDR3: TGTGCCAGCAGCGGGCAGGGGGCCTACAATGAGCAGTTCTTC. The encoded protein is CASSGQGAYNEQFF.

The CDR3 is CASSFLGTSREQYF. The CDR3 DNA reads TGTGCCAGCAGCTTTCTGGGGACTAGCCGGGAGCAGTACTTC. The chain combines TRBV5-6 with TRBJ2-7; 9 bases fit TRBD2. This CDR3 is 14 amino acids long. Trimming took 2 bases from V and 7 from J; bases not matched to a gene: 7. CDR1 is SGHDT, CDR2 YYEEEE, per germline. The full variable domain, completed using reference TRBV5-6 and TRBJ2-7, is DAGVTQSPTHLIKTRGQQVTLRCSPKSGHDTVSWYQQALGQGPQFIFQYYEEEERQRGNFPDRFSGHQFPNYSSELNVNALLLGDSALYLCASSFLGTSREQYFGPGTRLTVT.

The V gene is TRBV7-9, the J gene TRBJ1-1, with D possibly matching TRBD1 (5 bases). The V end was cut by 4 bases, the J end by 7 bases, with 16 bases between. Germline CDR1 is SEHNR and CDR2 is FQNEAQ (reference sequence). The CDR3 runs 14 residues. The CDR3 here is CASSSRGLSGEAFF. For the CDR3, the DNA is TGTGCCAGCAGCTCCCGGGGACTGTCCGGTGAAGCTTTCTTT.

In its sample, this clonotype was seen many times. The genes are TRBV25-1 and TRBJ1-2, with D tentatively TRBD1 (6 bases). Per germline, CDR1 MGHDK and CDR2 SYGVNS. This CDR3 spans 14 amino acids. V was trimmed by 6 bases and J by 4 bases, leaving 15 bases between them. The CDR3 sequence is CASSENRDTYGYTF. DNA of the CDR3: TGTGCCAGCAGCGAAAACCGGGACACCTATGGCTACACCTTC.

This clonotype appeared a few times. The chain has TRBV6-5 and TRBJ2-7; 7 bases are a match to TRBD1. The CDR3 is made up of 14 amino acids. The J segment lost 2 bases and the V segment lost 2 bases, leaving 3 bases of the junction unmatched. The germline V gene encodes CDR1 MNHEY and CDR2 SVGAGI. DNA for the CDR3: TGTGCCAGCAGTTACCGAGACAGGGCCTACGAGCAGTACTTC. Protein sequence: CASSYRDRAYEQYF.

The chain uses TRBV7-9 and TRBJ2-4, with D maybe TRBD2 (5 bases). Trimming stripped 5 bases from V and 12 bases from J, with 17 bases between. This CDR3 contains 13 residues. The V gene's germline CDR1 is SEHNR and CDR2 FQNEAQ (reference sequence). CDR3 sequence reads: CASSRENEETQYF. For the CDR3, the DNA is TGTGCCAGCAGCCGGGAAAATGAGGAAACTCAGTACTTC.